These T cell receptor beta chains were read from a single sample in a study of T cell repertoires in cytomegalovirus infection. TCRdb itself ran the reads through MiXCR, one entry per CDR3 protein. The repertoire holds fewer than 550,000 distinct CDR3 sequences, about 11% seen once, with about 9.4% in the top ten. The sequenced sample consisted of PBMCs. The source is a human donor in good health (CMV status not recorded). Some clones in this sample may be carry-over from other donors' samples. Both conserved end residues are part of each CDR3. A D gene is named only where the DNA matches it firmly. Some rows have no size entry. The others give once, few or many, or a class for an expanded clone.

clone size | J gene | D gene | V gene | CDR3 protein | CDR3 DNA
many | TRBJ1-1 | . | TRBV6-1 | CASSEAPTDTEAFF | TGTGCCAGCAGTGAAGCCCCTACCGACACTGAAGCTTTCTTT
many | TRBJ1-4 | . | TRBV20-1 | CSARVPEGHEKLFF | TGCAGTGCTAGAGTACCGGAGGGACATGAAAAACTGTTTTTT
. | TRBJ1-5 | . | TRBV5-1 | CASSTDSSNQPQHF | TGCGCCAGCAGCACGGACAGTAGCAATCAGCCCCAGCATTTT
few | TRBJ1-2 | . | TRBV6-1 | CASSEMRRSPANYGYTF | TGTGCCAGCAGTGAAATGAGACGGAGCCCCGCTAACTATGGCTACACCTTC
many | TRBJ1-1 | . | TRBV5-5 | CASSSIDRVAEAFF | TGTGCCAGCAGCTCTATTGACCGCGTCGCTGAAGCTTTCTTT
many | TRBJ2-7 | . | TRBV7-2 | CASSYGVSYEQYF | TGTGCCAGCAGCTATGGGGTTTCCTACGAGCAGTACTTC
. | TRBJ1-1 | . | TRBV11-2 | CASRSGRGALNTEAFF | TGTGCCAGCAGGAGCGGGAGGGGCGCATTGAACACTGAAGCTTTCTTT
many | TRBJ1-2 | . | TRBV12-3/TRBV12-4 | CASREPGRLYGYTF | TGTGCCAGCAGGGAACCGGGACGGCTCTATGGCTACACCTTC
many | TRBJ2-7 | TRBD2 | TRBV7-8 | CASSPPGGSGYEQYF | TGTGCCAGCAGCCCACCGGGCGGGAGTGGCTACGAGCAGTACTTC
many | TRBJ2-7 | . | TRBV28 | CASSSQAEQYF | TGTGCCAGCAGTTCCCAGGCCGAGCAGTACTTC
. | TRBJ2-2 | TRBD2 | TRBV18 | CASSTPGRINTGELFF | TGTGCCAGCTCAACGCCCGGGAGGATCAACACCGGGGAGCTGTTTTTT
many | TRBJ2-7 | TRBD1 | TRBV12-3/TRBV12-4 | CASSYVGTGFYEQYF | TGTGCCAGCAGCTACGTAGGGACAGGGTTCTACGAGCAGTACTTC
once | TRBJ1-5 | . | TRBV11-2 | CASSSTADPPQHF | TGTGCCAGCAGCTCGACGGCAGATCCGCCCCAGCATTTT
. | TRBJ2-3 | TRBD2 | TRBV7-9 | CASSDSTSGSTDTQYF | TGTGCCAGCAGCGACTCCACTAGCGGAAGCACAGATACGCAGTATTTT
many | TRBJ2-5 | TRBD2 | TRBV11-2 | CASSLGVAGGPRLTQYF | TGTGCCAGCAGCTTAGGGGTAGCGGGGGGGCCTCGGTTGACCCAGTACTTC
. | TRBJ2-2 | . | TRBV18 | CASSPVRDTGELIF | TGTGCCAGCTCACCAGTTCGCGACACCGGGGAGCTGATTTTT
few | TRBJ2-1 | TRBD1 | TRBV9 | CASSVSGTANEQFF | TGTGCCAGCAGCGTCTCCGGGACAGCAAATGAGCAGTTCTTC
. | TRBJ2-1 | . | TRBV27 | CASSRRPRRHEQFF | TGTGCCAGTTCGCGCAGACCTAGACGGCATGAGCAGTTCTTC
many | TRBJ2-3 | TRBD2 | TRBV7-2 | CASSSRRSGSPDTQYF | TGTGCCAGCAGCTCGCGACGGAGCGGGAGTCCAGATACGCAGTATTTT
few | TRBJ2-6 | TRBD1 | TRBV5-4 | CASSPRQGKSSGANVLTF | TGTGCCAGCAGCCCCCGACAGGGTAAGAGCTCTGGGGCCAACGTCCTGACTTTC
. | TRBJ1-5 | . | TRBV27 | CASKAGNQPQHF | TGTGCCAGCAAGGCGGGCAATCAGCCCCAGCATTTT
few | TRBJ1-4 | . | TRBV25-1 | CASSEWGDEKLFF | TGTGCCAGCAGTGAATGGGGTGATGAAAAACTGTTTTTT
. | TRBJ1-3 | . | TRBV7-9 | CASSPTTGDPGNTIYF | TGTGCCAGCAGCCCGACGACAGGTGATCCTGGAAACACCATATATTTT
many | TRBJ1-1 | . | TRBV10-3 | CATRAQVDSTEAFF | TGTGCCACCAGGGCACAGGTTGATTCCACTGAAGCTTTCTTT
many | TRBJ1-1 | . | TRBV7-9 | CASSQSWQGNTEAFF | TGTGCCAGCAGCCAATCCTGGCAGGGGAACACTGAAGCTTTCTTT
many | TRBJ1-2 | TRBD1 | TRBV11-2 | CASSLETGGGGYTF | TGTGCCAGCAGCTTAGAAACAGGGGGAGGCGGCTACACCTTC
many | TRBJ2-1 | . | TRBV7-9 | CASSPDGTFYNEQFF | TGTGCCAGCAGCCCGGACGGGACGTTTTACAATGAGCAGTTCTTC
many | TRBJ2-7 | TRBD2 | TRBV7-3 | CASSPGTSGRAYYEQYF | TGTGCCAGCAGCCCCGGGACTAGCGGGAGGGCGTACTACGAGCAGTACTTC
many | TRBJ1-1 | . | TRBV27 | CASSSPIQKGMNTEAFF | TGTGCCAGCAGTTCCCCGATACAGAAAGGCATGAACACTGAAGCTTTCTTT
. | TRBJ2-5 | TRBD2 | TRBV20-1 | CSAPASGRDQETQYF | TGCAGTGCACCCGCTAGCGGGAGGGACCAAGAGACCCAGTACTTC
many | TRBJ2-3 | . | TRBV12-3/TRBV12-4 | CASSLDSYRQPDTQYF | TGTGCCAGCAGTTTAGATAGTTACCGTCAACCGGATACGCAGTATTTT
. | TRBJ2-1 | . | TRBV28 | CASSELGSEQFF | TGTGCCAGCAGCGAACTAGGGAGTGAGCAGTTCTTC
many | TRBJ2-3 | TRBD2 | TRBV7-9 | CASSSTSGGNTDTQYF | TGTGCCAGCAGCTCCACTAGCGGGGGAAACACAGATACGCAGTATTTT
many | TRBJ2-7 | . | TRBV7-2 | CASSRDSVLGEQYF | TGTGCCAGCAGCCGGGACTCGGTTTTAGGCGAGCAGTACTTC
many | TRBJ2-3 | . | TRBV20-1 | CSASGGHGSTDTQYF | TGCAGTGCTTCTGGAGGACACGGGTCCACAGATACGCAGTATTTT
. | TRBJ2-1 | TRBD2 | TRBV7-3 | CASSLSGGAGEQFF | TGTGCCAGCAGCCTTAGCGGGGGGGCCGGTGAGCAGTTCTTC
few | TRBJ2-7 | . | TRBV29-1 | CSVEGPGATYEQYF | TGCAGCGTTGAGGGGCCAGGGGCCACCTACGAGCAGTACTTC
. | TRBJ2-7 | TRBD1 | TRBV5-1 | CASSLDHDRGLMEQYF | TGCGCCAGCAGCCTAGACCACGACAGGGGGCTGATGGAGCAGTACTTC
many | TRBJ1-2 | . | TRBV6-1 | CASSSVREGYTF | TGTGCCAGCAGTTCCGTCAGGGAAGGCTACACCTTC
few | TRBJ2-7 | . | TRBV9 | CASSASGTGDSYEQYF | TGTGCCAGCAGCGCGTCTGGGACCGGTGATTCCTACGAGCAGTACTTC
many | TRBJ2-5 | TRBD1 | TRBV5-1 | CASSSNRGQETQYF | TGCGCCAGCAGCTCAAACAGGGGGCAAGAGACCCAGTACTTC
. | TRBJ2-6 | . | TRBV5-1 | CASNPGAGSGANVLTF | TGCGCCAGCAACCCGGGTGCGGGGTCTGGGGCCAACGTCCTGACTTTC
few | TRBJ2-1 | TRBD1 | TRBV9 | CASSGNRGVGEQFF | TGTGCCAGCAGCGGGAACAGGGGCGTGGGTGAGCAGTTCTTC
. | TRBJ1-6 | . | TRBV20-1 | CSARVGAVLRTPLHF | TGCAGTGCGCGGGTGGGGGCCGTCTTAAGGACACCCCTCCACTTT
many | TRBJ2-1 | . | TRBV19 | CASSNGLTSYNEQFF | TGTGCCAGTAGTAATGGTCTTACGAGCTACAATGAGCAGTTCTTC
. | TRBJ2-1 | TRBD1 | TRBV3-1 | CASSQDRTGDTFF | TGTGCCAGCAGCCAAGATAGGACAGGTGATACGTTCTTC
many | TRBJ1-5 | TRBD1 | TRBV6-1 | CASSEITTGGFDQPQHF | TGTGCCAGCAGTGAAATTACGACAGGGGGCTTCGATCAGCCCCAGCATTTT
. | TRBJ1-2 | . | TRBV13 | CASSSAIKRPGVAAGYTF | TGTGCCAGCAGCTCAGCTATCAAACGGCCAGGGGTGGCTGCCGGCTACACCTTC
many | TRBJ1-6 | TRBD1 | TRBV9 | CASSVGTGWDSPLHF | TGTGCCAGCAGCGTTGGGACAGGGTGGGATTCACCCCTCCACTTT
. | TRBJ2-2 | TRBD1 | TRBV20-1 | CSASPGQGNTGELFF | TGCAGTGCCAGTCCGGGACAGGGGAACACCGGGGAGCTGTTTTTT
many | TRBJ1-1 | . | TRBV7-8 | CASSSFDGNTEAFF | TGTGCCAGCAGCTCTTTTGACGGGAACACTGAAGCTTTCTTT
many | TRBJ2-5 | TRBD2 | TRBV4-2 | CASSQETSGSYIGEGETQYF | TGTGCCAGCAGCCAAGAAACTAGCGGGAGCTATATCGGGGAAGGAGAGACCCAGTACTTC
many | TRBJ1-1 | . | TRBV5-5 | CASSPTGMNTEAFF | TGTGCCAGCAGCCCCACAGGTATGAACACTGAAGCTTTCTTT
many | TRBJ1-5 | . | TRBV12-3/TRBV12-4 | CASSQGAFGQPQHF | TGTGCCAGCAGCCAGGGTGCATTTGGTCAGCCCCAGCATTTT
many | TRBJ1-2 | . | TRBV7-2 | CASSPSAGMGYGYTF | TGTGCCAGCAGCCCATCGGCGGGAATGGGCTATGGCTACACCTTC
many | TRBJ2-6 | . | TRBV7-9 | CASSFTPSGANVLTF | TGTGCCAGCAGCTTCACACCTTCTGGGGCCAACGTCCTGACTTTC
. | TRBJ1-5 | . | TRBV6-1 | CASSEASRASNKPQHF | TGTGCCAGCAGTGAAGCCTCCAGGGCTAGCAATAAGCCCCAGCATTTT
. | TRBJ2-1 | TRBD1 | TRBV20-1 | CSARDGTGSYNEQFF | TGCAGTGCTAGAGACGGGACAGGCTCCTACAATGAGCAGTTCTTC
many | TRBJ2-7 | . | TRBV18 | CASSPAGQDYEQYF | TGTGCCAGCTCACCTGCGGGTCAGGACTACGAGCAGTACTTC
. | TRBJ2-3 | . | TRBV15 | CATSRNTPADTQYF | TGTGCCACCAGCAGAAATACCCCGGCGGATACGCAGTATTTT